The rows below give T cell receptor beta chains drawn from one sample of a study of blood T cell repertoires in COVID-19. Libraries were prepared by immunoSEQ multiplex PCR; TCRdb keeps only in-frame clonotypes and omits some of them. The sample records approximately 140,000 clones, around 80% being singletons. Sequences were obtained from peripheral blood. The receptors come from a human donor with acute or convalescent COVID-19. The donor label of this sample is uncertain. Both conserved end residues are part of each CDR3. The D gene is left open where the match is weak.

CASSQDGDGTGSGIQYF	TGCGCCAGCAGCCAAGATGGGGACGGGACAGGGTCGGGCATTCAGTACTTC	TRBD1	TRBV4-1	TRBJ2-4
CASSFDRDFNNEQFF	TGCGCCAGCAGCTTCGACCGGGACTTTAACAATGAGCAGTTCTTC	-	TRBV5-1	TRBJ2-1
CASSLQGAPDTQYF	TGTGCCAGCAGCCTACAGGGGGCCCCAGATACGCAGTATTTT	TRBD1	TRBV2	TRBJ2-3
CASSTKGQSHYEQYF	TGTGCCAGTAGTACAAAGGGACAGTCTCACTACGAGCAGTACTTC	TRBD1	TRBV19	TRBJ2-7
CASSSRRGATNEKLFF	TGTGCCAGCAGCTCCAGGAGGGGCGCAACTAATGAAAAACTGTTTTTT	-	TRBV7-2	TRBJ1-4
CALEGQDYNEQFF	TGTGCCTTGGAGGGACAGGACTACAATGAGCAGTTCTTC	TRBD1	TRBV30	TRBJ2-1
CASTQGWTGHEQFF	TGTGCCAGTACCCAGGGCTGGACAGGACATGAGCAGTTCTTC	TRBD1	TRBV19	TRBJ2-1
CASSHDPGLYEQYF	TGCGCCAGCAGTCATGACCCAGGACTATACGAGCAGTACTTC	-	TRBV5-1	TRBJ2-7
CASSSQETQYF	TGTGCCAGCTCGTCTCAAGAGACCCAGTACTTC	-	TRBV18	TRBJ2-5
CASSDLGGSYEQYF	TGTGCCAGCAGTGACTTAGGGGGCTCCTACGAGCAGTACTTC	-	TRBV25-1	TRBJ2-7
CASSLGDFNTEAFF	TGCGCCAGCAGCTTGGGGGACTTCAACACTGAAGCTTTCTTT	-	TRBV5-1	TRBJ1-1
CAWSVQYYGYTF	TGTGCCTGGAGTGTACAGTACTATGGCTACACCTTC	-	TRBV30	TRBJ1-2
CASSYTQVYGYTF	TGTGCCAGCAGTTACACCCAGGTTTACGGCTACACCTTC	-	TRBV6-2/TRBV6-3	TRBJ1-2